This T cell receptor (beta chain) was sequenced for a study of response to subunit inactivated influenza vaccine. Study observations and caveats: Authors suggested that a seasonal influenza vaccination recruits few new T cells each time.

CDR3 length: 17 residues. In germline, CDR1 is SGHAT, CDR2 FQDESV (reference sequence). The germline V and J ends were trimmed by 3 bases and 1 base, with 18 bases remaining between them. One entry per CDR3 protein results from TCRdb running MiXCR on the RT-PCR reads. The repertoire holds 150,000 or so distinct CDR3 sequences, with roughly 11% as singletons. A note on this clonotype: Its antigen is undetermined.

This TCR came from a middle-aged man who received an inactivated influenza vaccine. The sample consisted of non-naive T cells sorted from PBMCs, taken roughly 46 days after vaccination. The chain is built from TRBV11-1 and TRBJ1-1, with D tentatively TRBD1 (5 bases). CDR3 sequence: CASSFFSVGTANTEAFF. In DNA form, the CDR3 reads TGTGCCAGCAGCTTTTTTTCTGTAGGGACCGCGAACACTGAAGCTTTCTTT.